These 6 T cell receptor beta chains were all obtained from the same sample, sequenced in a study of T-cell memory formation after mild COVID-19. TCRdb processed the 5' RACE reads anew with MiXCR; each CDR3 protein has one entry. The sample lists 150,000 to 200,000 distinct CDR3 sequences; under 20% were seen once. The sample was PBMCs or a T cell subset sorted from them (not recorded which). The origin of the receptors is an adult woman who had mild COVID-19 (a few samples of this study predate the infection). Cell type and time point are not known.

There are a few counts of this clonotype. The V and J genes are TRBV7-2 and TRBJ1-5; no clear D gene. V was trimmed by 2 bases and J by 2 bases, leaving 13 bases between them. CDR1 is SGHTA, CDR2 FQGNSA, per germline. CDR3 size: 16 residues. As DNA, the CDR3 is TGTGCCAGCAGCTTAAGCGGGCTTTGGGGCAATCAGCCCCAGCATTTT. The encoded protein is CASSLSGLWGNQPQHF.

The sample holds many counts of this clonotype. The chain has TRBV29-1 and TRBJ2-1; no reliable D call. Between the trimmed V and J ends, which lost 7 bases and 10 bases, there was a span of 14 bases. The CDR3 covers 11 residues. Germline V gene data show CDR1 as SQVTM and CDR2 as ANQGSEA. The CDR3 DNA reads TGCAGCGCCCGCACACGGGCCGAGCAGTTCTTC. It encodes CSARTRAEQFF.

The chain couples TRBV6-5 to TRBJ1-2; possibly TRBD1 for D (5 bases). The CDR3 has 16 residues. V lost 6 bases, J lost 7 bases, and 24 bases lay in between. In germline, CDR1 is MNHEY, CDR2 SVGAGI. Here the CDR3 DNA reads TGTGCCAGCAGGTCCGGGACCCGGAACCTCCTGGGTGGCTACACCTTC. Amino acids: CASRSGTRNLLGGYTF.

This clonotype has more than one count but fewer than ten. CDR3 sequence: CASSQGTSGEQFF. Written as DNA, the CDR3 is TGTGCCAGCAGCCAAGGGACTAGCGGTGAGCAGTTCTTC. The chain joins TRBV5-4 to TRBJ2-1; 11 nucleotides align to TRBD2. Germline values: CDR1 SGHNT, CDR2 YYREEE (reference sequence). V shed 4 bases, J shed 9 bases, and the junction held 3 bases outside the gene matches. The length of the CDR3 is 13 residues.

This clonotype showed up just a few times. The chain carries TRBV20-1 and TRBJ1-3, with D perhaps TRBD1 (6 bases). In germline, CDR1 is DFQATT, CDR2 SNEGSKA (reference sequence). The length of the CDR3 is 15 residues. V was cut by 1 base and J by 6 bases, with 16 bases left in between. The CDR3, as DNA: TGCAGTGCTAGAGCAGGGGTAATGATGGAAAACACCATATATTTT. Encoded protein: CSARAGVMMENTIYF.

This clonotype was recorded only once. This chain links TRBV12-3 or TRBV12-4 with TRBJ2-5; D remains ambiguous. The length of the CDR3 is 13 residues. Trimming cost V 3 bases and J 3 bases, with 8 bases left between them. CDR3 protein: CASSFKVKETQYF. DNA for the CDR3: TGTGCCAGCAGTTTTAAGGTCAAAGAGACCCAGTACTTC.